The sequence of this TCR beta chain was determined in a study of cytomegalovirus exposure and HLA in healthy donors. Regarding this clone: What it recognizes is unknown.

PCR amplification relied on 60 Vbeta primers (plus 13 Jbeta primers). Method: immunoSEQ multiplex PCR; TCRdb's copy keeps in-frame clones and lacks some. The sample yields approximately 120,000 clones, 70% to 85% seen once. Study-level points and caveats: Later analysis demonstrated an association between a missense DCLRE1C variant and TCR beta V- and J-gene trimming. The classifier was said to identify cytomegalovirus status with high specificity and sensitivity. Earlier findings revealed that most TCR beta V segments proved productive either about 87% or about 30% of the time. Reports state that TCR beta sequences accurately predicted most subjects' HLA-A and HLA-B alleles.

Germline trimming cut 5 bases from V and 6 bases from J; bases unmatched to any gene: 5. The germline CDR1 and CDR2 sequences are SGHVS and FNYEAQ. CDR3 size: 14 residues. This TCR came from a middle-aged man in good health and CMV-seropositive. Source material: PBMCs. V usage is TRBV7-6 and J usage is TRBJ2-3; 10 bases map to TRBD2. The CDR3 DNA reads TGTGCCAGCAGCCGCGGGACTAGCGCTGATACGCAGTATTTT. It specifies CASSRGTSADTQYF.